This T cell receptor (beta chain) is from a study of blood T cell repertoires in COVID-19. The protocol was immunoSEQ multiplex PCR, while the TCRdb copy is restricted to in-frame clones and leaves out a portion. The sample yields more than 25,000 clones, 83% seen once. With V trimmed by 10 bases and J by 2 bases, 19 bases remained unmatched. This CDR3 spans 17 amino acids. The germline V gene encodes CDR1 LNHDA and CDR2 SQIVND (reference sequence). Sample: peripheral blood. The chain has TRBV19 and TRBJ1-1; TRBD1 matches at 7 bases. The source is a human donor in a cohort sampled during active COVID-19. The CDR3 DNA sequence: TGTGCCACTGCCCCCTTCCGCGCGGGACAGAAAAACACTGAAGCTTTCTTT. Translation: CATAPFRAGQKNTEAFF. Combining the CDR3 with reference TRBV19 and TRBJ1-1 gives the whole variable domain DGGITQSPKYLFRKEGQNVTLSCEQNLNHDAMYWYRQDPGQGLRLIYYSQIVNDFQKGDIAEGYSVSREKKESFPLTVTSAQKNPTAFYLCATAPFRAGQKNTEAFFGQGTRLTVV.